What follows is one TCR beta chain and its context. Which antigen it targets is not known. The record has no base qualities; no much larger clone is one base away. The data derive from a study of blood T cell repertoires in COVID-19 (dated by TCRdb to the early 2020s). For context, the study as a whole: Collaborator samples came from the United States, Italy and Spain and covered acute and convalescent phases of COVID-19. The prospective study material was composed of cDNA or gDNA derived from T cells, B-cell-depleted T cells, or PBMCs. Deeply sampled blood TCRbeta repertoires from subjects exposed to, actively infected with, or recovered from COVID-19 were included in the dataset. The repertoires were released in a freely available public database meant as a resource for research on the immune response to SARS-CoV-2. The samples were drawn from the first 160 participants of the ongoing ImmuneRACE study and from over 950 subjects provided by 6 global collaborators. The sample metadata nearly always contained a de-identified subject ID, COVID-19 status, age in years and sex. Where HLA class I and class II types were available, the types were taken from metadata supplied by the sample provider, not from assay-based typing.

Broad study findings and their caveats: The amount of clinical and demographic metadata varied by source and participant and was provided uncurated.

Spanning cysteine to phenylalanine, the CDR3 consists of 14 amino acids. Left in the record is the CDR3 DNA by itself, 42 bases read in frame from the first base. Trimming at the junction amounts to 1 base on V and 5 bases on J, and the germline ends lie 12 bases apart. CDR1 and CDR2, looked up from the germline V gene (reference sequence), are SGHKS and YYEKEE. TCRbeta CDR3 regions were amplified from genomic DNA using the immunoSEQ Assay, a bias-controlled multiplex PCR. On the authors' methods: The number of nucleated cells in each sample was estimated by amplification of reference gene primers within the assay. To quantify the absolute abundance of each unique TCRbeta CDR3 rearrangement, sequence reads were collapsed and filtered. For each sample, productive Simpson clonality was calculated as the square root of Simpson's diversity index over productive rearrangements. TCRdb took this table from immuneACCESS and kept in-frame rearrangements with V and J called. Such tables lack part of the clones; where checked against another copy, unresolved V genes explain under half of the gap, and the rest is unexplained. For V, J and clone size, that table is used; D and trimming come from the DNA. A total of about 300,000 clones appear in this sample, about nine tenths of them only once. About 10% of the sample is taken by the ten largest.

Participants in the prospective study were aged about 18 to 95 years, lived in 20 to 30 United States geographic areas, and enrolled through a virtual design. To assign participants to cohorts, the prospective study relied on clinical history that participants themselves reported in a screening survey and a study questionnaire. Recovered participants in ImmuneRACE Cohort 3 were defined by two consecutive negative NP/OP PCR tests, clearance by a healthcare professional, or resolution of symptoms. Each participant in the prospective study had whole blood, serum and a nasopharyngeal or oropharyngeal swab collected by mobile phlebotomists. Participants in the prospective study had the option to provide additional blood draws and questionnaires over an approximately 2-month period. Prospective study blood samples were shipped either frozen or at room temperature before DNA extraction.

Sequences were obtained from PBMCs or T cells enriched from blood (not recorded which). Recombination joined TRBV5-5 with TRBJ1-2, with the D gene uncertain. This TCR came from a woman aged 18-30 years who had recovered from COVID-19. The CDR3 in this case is CASSLLTPEYGYTF. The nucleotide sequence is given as TGTGCCAGCAGCTTGTTGACACCAGAGTATGGCTACACCTTC.